This T cell receptor (beta chain) was identified during a study of T-cell memory formation after mild COVID-19 (dated by TCRdb to about 2021). With respect to the entire study: TCR sequence clusters from the two donors were largely donor specific. The cohort comprised two young, previously healthy adult volunteers, one female and one male. In two donors, T-cell clones that expanded and contracted after mild COVID-19 were followed by sequencing TCRalpha and TCRbeta repertoires longitudinally.

Ficoll-Paque density gradient centrifugation was used to isolate PBMCs. With regard to this clonotype: Its antigen has not been determined. Base qualities were left out, and no much larger clone turns up one base away.

The study at large found these results: Only two mild cases were covered in the study, and larger cohorts including severe cases with pre-infection samples were considered necessary. Clones contracting from day 15 to 85 had balanced CD4/CD8 phenotypes, while a second wave expanding from day 15 to 37 was biased towards CD4+. Contracting CD4+ clones were found mainly in CM and EM memory subsets, while CD8+ clones were enriched in EMRA. Some responding clones were detected in pre-infection memory, suggesting pre-existing cross-reactive memory T cells joined the SARS-CoV-2 response. SARS-CoV-2 specificity of the second-wave clones peaking on day 37 was not confirmed.

Reads for this sample came from an Illumina NovaSeq 6000. cDNA libraries for TCRalpha and TCRbeta were prepared by 5'RACE using constant-segment primers, with sample barcodes and unique molecular identifiers added. RNA was extracted from every sample with Trizol reagent. Amplification of the libraries took two PCR steps, and the second step added a second sample barcode plus Illumina TruSeq adapters. Sequencing of libraries was performed on an Illumina NovaSeq with 2 x 150 bp paired-end reads. As for how the authors treated the data: The reads were demultiplexed and collapsed into UMI-guided consensus sequences using migec v1.2.7. Using mixcr v2.1.11, UMI consensuses were aligned to TRA and TRB V and J templates and then assembled into clonotypes. A clonotype was counted as expanded or contracted only if both edgeR and NoisET called the change significant, with noise models trained on biological replicates. For edgeR calls, the cutoffs were a false discovery rate-adjusted p below 0.01 and a log2 fold-change threshold of 1. As an exploratory analysis of dynamics, max-normalized trajectories of the 1000 most abundant clonotypes were examined with PCA combined with hierarchical clustering. Separately sequenced CD4+ and CD8+ repertoires were used to assign a CD4 or CD8 phenotype to each responding clone. TCRdb reprocessed the public reads (quality trimming at Q25 with fastp, clone calling with MiXCR) and kept in-frame beta chains. Merged by CDR3 protein, the rows form single entries marked with the most common genes and DNA. Here the V and J calls rest on TCRdb's processing, not on the authors' analysis. The sample table lists about 300,000 distinct CDR3 sequences, approximately 19% of them with a count of one. The biggest ten clones account for roughly 21% of the sample.

Spanning cysteine to phenylalanine, the CDR3 consists of 14 amino acids. Only the CDR3 portion is preserved as DNA: 42 bases, with reading frame beginning at the first base. From the germline V gene (reference sequence), CDR1 is DFQATT and CDR2 is SNEGSKA. V ends up 3 bases short and J 2 bases short, with an unmatched junction base count of 3. The clonotype comes from a man aged 18 to 29 who had mild COVID-19 (a few samples of this study predate the infection). The sample titles of this study are shuffled in the database, so cell type and time point are left out; the donor was told from shared clones. The chain is encoded by TRBV20-1 joined to TRBJ2-3; 9 of the junction bases match TRBD1. The sample comprised PBMCs or a T cell subset sorted from them (not recorded which). The CDR3 protein is CSASGTGNTDTQYF. The nucleotide sequence reads TGCAGTGCTAGCGGGACAGGGAACACAGATACGCAGTATTTT.